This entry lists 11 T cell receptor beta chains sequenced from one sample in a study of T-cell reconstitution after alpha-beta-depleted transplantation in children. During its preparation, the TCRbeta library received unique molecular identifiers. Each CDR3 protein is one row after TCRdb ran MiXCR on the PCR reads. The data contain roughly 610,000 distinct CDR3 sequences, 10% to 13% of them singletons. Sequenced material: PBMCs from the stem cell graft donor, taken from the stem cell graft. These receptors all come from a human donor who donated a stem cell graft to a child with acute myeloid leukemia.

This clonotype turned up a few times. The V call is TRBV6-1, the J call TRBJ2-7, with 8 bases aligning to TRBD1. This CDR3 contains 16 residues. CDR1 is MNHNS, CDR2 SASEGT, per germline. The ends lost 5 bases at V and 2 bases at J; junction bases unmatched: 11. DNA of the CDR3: TGTGCCAGCAGTCAACCTCGACAGGGGCGAACCTACGAGCAGTACTTC. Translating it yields CASSQPRQGRTYEQYF.

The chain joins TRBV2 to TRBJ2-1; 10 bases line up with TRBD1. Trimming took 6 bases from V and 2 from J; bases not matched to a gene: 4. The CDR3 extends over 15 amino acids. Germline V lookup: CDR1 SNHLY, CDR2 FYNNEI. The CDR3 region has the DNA TGTGCCAGCAGCCGGACAGGGGGGACCTACAATGAGCAGTTCTTC. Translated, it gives CASSRTGGTYNEQFF.

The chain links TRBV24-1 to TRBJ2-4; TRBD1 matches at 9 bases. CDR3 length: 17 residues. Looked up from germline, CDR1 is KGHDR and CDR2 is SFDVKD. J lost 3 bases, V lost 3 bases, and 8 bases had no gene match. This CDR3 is CATSDPSTGGSKNIQYF. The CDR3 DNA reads TGTGCCACCAGTGATCCTTCGACAGGGGGTAGCAAAAACATTCAGTACTTC.

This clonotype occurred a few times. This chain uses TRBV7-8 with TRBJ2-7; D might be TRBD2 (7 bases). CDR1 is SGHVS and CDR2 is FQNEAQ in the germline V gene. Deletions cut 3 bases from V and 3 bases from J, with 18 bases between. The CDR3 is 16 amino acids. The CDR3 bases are TGTGCCAGCAGCTTCCCGGGGGGCGGGAGACTCTACGAGCAGTACTTC. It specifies CASSFPGGGRLYEQYF.

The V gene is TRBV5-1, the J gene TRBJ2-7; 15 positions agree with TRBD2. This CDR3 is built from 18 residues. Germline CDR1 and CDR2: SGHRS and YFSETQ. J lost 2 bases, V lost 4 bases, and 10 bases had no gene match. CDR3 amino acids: CASSPEGLAGGRTYEQYF. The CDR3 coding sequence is TGCGCCAGCAGCCCGGAGGGACTAGCGGGAGGCCGAACCTACGAGCAGTACTTC.

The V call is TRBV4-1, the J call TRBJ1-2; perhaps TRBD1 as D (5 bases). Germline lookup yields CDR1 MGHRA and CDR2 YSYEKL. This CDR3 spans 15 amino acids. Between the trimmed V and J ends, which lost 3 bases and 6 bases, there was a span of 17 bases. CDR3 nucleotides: TGCGCCAGCAGCCAGGCCTTCGGGGGGATCAATGGCTACACCTTC. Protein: CASSQAFGGINGYTF.

In DNA, the CDR3 is TGCAGTGCTAGCCCCCTTCTAGCGGGAGGGGACTACGAGCAGTACTTC. Its protein product is CSASPLLAGGDYEQYF. The chain recombines TRBV20-1 with TRBJ2-7, with 12 bases matching TRBD2. The CDR3 contains 16 residues. V lost 3 bases to trimming and J lost 3 bases; unmatched junction nucleotides: 9. Germline V gene sequence: CDR1 DFQATT, CDR2 SNEGSKA (reference sequence).

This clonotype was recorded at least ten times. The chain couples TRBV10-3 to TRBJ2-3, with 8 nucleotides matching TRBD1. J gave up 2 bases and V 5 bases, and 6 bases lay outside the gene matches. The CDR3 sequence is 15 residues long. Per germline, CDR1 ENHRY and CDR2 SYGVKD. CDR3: CAISSGQGATDTQYF. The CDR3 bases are TGTGCCATCAGTTCCGGACAGGGAGCCACAGATACGCAGTATTTT.

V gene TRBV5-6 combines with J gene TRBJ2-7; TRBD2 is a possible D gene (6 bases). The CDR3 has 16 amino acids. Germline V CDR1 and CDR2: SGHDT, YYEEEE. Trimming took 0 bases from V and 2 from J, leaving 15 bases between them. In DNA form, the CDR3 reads TGTGCCAGCAGCTTGGAAGGCAGACTAGTCCCCTACGAGCAGTACTTC. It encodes CASSLEGRLVPYEQYF.

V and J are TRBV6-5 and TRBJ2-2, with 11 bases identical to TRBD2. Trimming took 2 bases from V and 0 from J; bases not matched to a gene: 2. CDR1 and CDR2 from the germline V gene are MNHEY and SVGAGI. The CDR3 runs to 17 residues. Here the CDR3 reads CASSYPSGRTNTGELFF. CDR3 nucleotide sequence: TGTGCCAGCAGTTACCCTAGCGGGAGGACGAACACCGGGGAGCTGTTTTTT.

CDR3 in DNA: TGTGCCAGCAGCGTAGGTCCTAGCGGGATCTACGAGCAGTACTTC. It yields the protein CASSVGPSGIYEQYF. The V call is TRBV9, the J call TRBJ2-7; TRBD2 aligns across 9 bases. Trimming removed 0 bases from V and 3 bases from J; junction bases left unmatched: 4. Germline V gene sequence: CDR1 SGDLS, CDR2 YYNGEE. The CDR3 has 15 residues.